The sequence of this TCR beta chain was determined in a study of blood T cells in healthy people across ages. Study observations and caveats: Possibly confounding the expanded clonotype changes was the fact that donor CMV status was unknown.

A J-beta primer mix and a sample-barcoded 5' primer were used in a second PCR of roughly 7 to 12 cycles. TCRdb reprocessed the 5' RACE reads with MiXCR, giving one entry per CDR3 protein. In the table there are roughly 700,000 distinct CDR3 sequences, 45% to 50% of which are singletons. The authors isolated at least 6.5 million PBMCs per sample. Comments on this clonotype: What it recognizes is unknown.

This CDR3 is 13 amino acids long. In germline, CDR1 is SGHTA, CDR2 FQGNSA. V was clipped by 4 bases and J by 2 bases, with 9 bases between them. The sample consisted of blood. This TCR came from an older woman in good health. The rearrangement links TRBV7-2 to TRBJ2-7; TRBD2 is a possible D gene (5 bases). The CDR3 sequence is CASSSSWTYEQYF. CDR3 nucleotide sequence: TGTGCCAGCAGCTCTAGCTGGACCTACGAGCAGTACTTC.